The T cell receptor beta chain described here comes from a study of cytomegalovirus exposure and HLA in healthy donors. Notes on the study in general: TRBV6-2, TRBV6-3 and some other V segments were unresolvable in 87-base-pair reads.

Germline V gives CDR1 GTSNPN, CDR2 SVGIG (reference sequence). V lost 5 bases to trimming and J lost 0 bases, with 8 bases between them. The CDR3 spans 13 residues. In the PCR, 60 Vbeta and 13 Jbeta primers were used. Profiled with immunoSEQ multiplex PCR; TCRdb holds only in-frame clones, not every one. The repertoire holds roughly 130,000 clones, approximately 86% seen once, with around 0.54% in the top ten. Concerning this clone: Its specificity is unknown.

The sequence was obtained from a woman aged 40 to 50 in good health and CMV-seronegative. The sequenced sample was PBMCs. This chain uses TRBV30 with TRBJ1-3; D is undetermined. Here the CDR3 reads CAWHTDSGNTIYF. The CDR3 DNA is TGTGCCTGGCACACCGACTCTGGAAACACCATATATTTT.